This TCR beta chain was captured by sequencing in a study of control samples from healthy donors and cancer patients. Repertoires were generated with immunoSEQ multiplex PCR, while TCRdb's copy carries only in-frame clones and drops some. The sample holds fewer than 90,000 clones, over 85% seen once. Per germline, CDR1 SGHRS and CDR2 YFSETQ. The CDR3 runs to 15 residues. Trimming cost V 1 base and J 3 bases; bases outside gene matches: 4. J is TRBJ2-7 and V is TRBV5-1; 10 bases are a match to TRBD2. This clonotype was sampled from a woman aged 55-75 years with head and neck cancer. The sequencing sample was made of PBMCs. The CDR3 reads CASSLTSGDNYEQYF. CDR3 coding DNA: TGCGCCAGCAGCTTGACTAGCGGGGATAACTACGAGCAGTACTTC. Based on the CDR3 plus reference TRBV5-1 and TRBJ2-7, the full variable domain is KAGVTQTPRYLIKTRGQQVTLSCSPISGHRSVSWYQQTPGQGLQFLFEYFSETQRNKGNFPGRFSGRQFSNSRSEMNVSTLELGDSALYLCASSLTSGDNYEQYFGPGTRLTVT.